This section outlines one T cell receptor beta chain sequence together with its context. TCRdb's copy holds only in-frame clones and misses some; the assay was immunoSEQ multiplex PCR. The sample consists of approximately 170,000 clones, around 91% of them appearing once. The data were obtained in a study of control samples from healthy donors and cancer patients. Germline V CDR1 and CDR2: MNHEY, SVGEGT. With 0 bases clipped from V and 3 bases from J, the junction kept 7 bases outside the gene matches. The CDR3 runs to 18 residues. This sequence originates from a woman aged 25 to 39 in good health. The V and J genes are TRBV6-2 or TRBV6-3 and TRBJ1-4, with TRBD1 identical over 10 bases. Sequencing used blood. This CDR3 reads CASSYSSDRGLPNEKLFF. The CDR3 DNA is TGTGCCAGCAGTTACTCGAGTGACAGGGGGCTTCCTAATGAAAAACTGTTTTTT.